What follows is one TCR beta chain and its context. The antigen remains undetermined. The sample comes from a study of post-analysis software for immune sequencing data. Study-wide background: Secondary progressive, relapsing-remitting and progressive-relapsing multiple sclerosis were among the included disease courses.

Built from TCR beta cDNA, the libraries had unique molecular identifiers in them. The authors obtained roughly 550,000 cDNA molecules from roughly 1 to 10 million T cells. MiXCR, applied by TCRdb to the PCR reads, yields one record per CDR3 protein. Here the sample spans about 460,000 distinct CDR3 sequences, nearly 45% being singletons. Study findings and constraints: The study found significantly lower normalized Chao1 diversity in multiple sclerosis patients than in controls.

The receptor was derived from a girl between 10 and 17 years old with multiple sclerosis. Source material: blood.

CDR3 in amino acids: CASSLTGEDSPLHF. Written as DNA, the CDR3 is TGCGCCAGCAGCCTCACAGGCGAAGATTCACCCCTCCACTTT. This sequence joins TRBV4-1 and TRBJ1-6, with a possible D match to TRBD1 (5 bases). The V and J ends lost 4 bases and 8 bases respectively, with 12 bases between them. The germline V gene encodes CDR1 MGHRA and CDR2 YSYEKL. The CDR3 extends over 14 amino acids.